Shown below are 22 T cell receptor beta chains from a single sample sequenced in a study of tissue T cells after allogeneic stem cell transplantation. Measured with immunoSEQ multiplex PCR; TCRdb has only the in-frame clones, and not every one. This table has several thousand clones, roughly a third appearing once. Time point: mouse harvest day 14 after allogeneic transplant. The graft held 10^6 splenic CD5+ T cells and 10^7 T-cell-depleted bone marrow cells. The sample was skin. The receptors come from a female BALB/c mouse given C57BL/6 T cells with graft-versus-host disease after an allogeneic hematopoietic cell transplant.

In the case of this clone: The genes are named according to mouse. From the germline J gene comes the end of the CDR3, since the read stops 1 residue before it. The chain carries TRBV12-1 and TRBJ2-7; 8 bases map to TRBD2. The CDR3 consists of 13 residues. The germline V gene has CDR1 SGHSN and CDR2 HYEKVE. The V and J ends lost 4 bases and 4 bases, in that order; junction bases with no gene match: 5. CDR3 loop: CASSQLGAYEQYF. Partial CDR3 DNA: TGTGCCAGCTCCCAACTGGGGGCATATGAACAGTAC.

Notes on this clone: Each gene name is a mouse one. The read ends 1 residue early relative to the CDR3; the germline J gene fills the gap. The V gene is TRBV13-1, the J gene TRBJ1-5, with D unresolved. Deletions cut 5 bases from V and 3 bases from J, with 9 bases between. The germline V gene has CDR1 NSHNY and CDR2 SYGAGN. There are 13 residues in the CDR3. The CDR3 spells CASRPGINQAPLF. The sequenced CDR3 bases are TGTGCCAGCAGACCCGGGATCAACCAGGCTCCGCTT.

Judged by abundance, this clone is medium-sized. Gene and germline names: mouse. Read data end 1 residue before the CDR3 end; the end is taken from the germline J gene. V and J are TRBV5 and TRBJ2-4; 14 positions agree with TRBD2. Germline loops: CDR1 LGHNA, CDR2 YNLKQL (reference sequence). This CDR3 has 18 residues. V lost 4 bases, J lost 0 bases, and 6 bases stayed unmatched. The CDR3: CASSPQGLGGLSQNTLYF. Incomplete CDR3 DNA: TGTGCCAGCAGCCCACAGGGACTGGGGGGGCTTAGTCAAAACACCTTGTAC.

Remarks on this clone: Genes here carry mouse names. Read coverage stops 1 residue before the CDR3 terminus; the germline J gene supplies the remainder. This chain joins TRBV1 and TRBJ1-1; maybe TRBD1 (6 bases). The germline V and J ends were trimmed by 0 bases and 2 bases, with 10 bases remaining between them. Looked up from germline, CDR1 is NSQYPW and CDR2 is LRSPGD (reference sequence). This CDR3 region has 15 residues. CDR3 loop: CTCSADARGNTEVFF. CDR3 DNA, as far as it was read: TGCACCTGCAGTGCAGATGCCAGGGGCAACACAGAAGTCTTC.

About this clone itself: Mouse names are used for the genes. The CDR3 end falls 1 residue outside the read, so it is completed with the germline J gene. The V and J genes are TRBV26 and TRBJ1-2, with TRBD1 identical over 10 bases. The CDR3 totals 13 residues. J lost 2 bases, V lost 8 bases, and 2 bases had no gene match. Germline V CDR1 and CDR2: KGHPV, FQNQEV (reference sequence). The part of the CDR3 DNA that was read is TGTGCCAGCTCGGGACAGGGGAACTCCGACTACACC. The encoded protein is CASSGQGNSDYT. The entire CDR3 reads CASSGQGNSDYTF. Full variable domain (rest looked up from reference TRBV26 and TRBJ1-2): NSKVIQTPRYLVKGQGQKAKMRCIPEKGHPVVFWYQQNKNNEFKFLINFQNQEVLQQIDMTEKRFSAECPSNSPCSLEIQSSEAGDSALYLCASSGQGNSDYTFGSGTRLLVI.

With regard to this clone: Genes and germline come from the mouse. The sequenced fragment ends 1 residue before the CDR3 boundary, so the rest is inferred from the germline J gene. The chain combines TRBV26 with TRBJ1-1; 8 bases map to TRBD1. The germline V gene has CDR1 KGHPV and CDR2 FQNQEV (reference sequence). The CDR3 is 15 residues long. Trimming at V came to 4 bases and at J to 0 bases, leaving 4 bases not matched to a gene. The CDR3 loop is CASSRGQGPNTEVFF. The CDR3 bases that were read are TGTGCCAGCAGTCGAGGACAGGGTCCAAACACAGAAGTCTTC.

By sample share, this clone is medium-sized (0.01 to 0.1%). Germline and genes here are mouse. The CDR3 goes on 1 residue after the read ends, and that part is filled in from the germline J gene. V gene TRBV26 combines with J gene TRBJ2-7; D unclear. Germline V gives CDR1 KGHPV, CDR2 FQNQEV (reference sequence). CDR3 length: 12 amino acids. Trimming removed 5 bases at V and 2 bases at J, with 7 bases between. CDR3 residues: CASSRQAYEQYF. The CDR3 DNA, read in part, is TGTGCCAGCAGTAGGCAGGCCTATGAACAGTAC.

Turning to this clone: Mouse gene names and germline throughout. The DNA read from the CDR3 is TGTGCCAGCAGTGATACTGGGCTTAACTATGCTGAGCAGTTC. It codes for CASSDTGLNYAEQF. The whole CDR3 protein is CASSDTGLNYAEQFF. The chain employs TRBV13-3 and TRBJ2-1; maybe TRBD2 (6 bases). Read data end 1 residue before the CDR3 end; the end is taken from the germline J gene. CDR3 length equals 15 residues. Germline loops: CDR1 NNHDY, CDR2 SYVADS. V was shortened by 1 base and J by 0 bases, with 8 bases between the two germline ends.

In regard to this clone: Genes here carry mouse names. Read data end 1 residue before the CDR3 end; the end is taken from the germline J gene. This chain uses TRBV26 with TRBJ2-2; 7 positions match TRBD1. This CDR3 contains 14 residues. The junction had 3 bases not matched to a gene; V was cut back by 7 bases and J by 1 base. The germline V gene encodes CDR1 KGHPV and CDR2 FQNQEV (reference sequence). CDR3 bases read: TGTGCCAGCACCCGGGACAGAAACACCGGGCAGCTCTAC. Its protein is CASTRDRNTGQLY. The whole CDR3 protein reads CASTRDRNTGQLYF.

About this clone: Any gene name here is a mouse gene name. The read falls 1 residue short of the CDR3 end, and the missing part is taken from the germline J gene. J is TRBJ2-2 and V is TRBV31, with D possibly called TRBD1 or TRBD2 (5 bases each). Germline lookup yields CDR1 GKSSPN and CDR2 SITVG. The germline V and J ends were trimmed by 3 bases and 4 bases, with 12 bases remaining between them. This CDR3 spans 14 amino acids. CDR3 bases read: TGTGCCTGGAGCCCGGGGGTCGGCACCGGGCAGCTCTAC. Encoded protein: CAWSPGVGTGQLY. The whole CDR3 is CAWSPGVGTGQLYF.

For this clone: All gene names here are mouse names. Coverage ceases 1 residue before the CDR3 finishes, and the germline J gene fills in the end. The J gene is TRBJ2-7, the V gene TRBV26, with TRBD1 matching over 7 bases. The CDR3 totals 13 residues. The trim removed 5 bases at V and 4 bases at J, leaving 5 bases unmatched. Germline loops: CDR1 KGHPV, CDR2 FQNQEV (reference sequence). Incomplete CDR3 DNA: TGTGCCAGCAGTGCGGGACAGATATATGAACAGTAC. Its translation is CASSAGQIYEQY. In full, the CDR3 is CASSAGQIYEQYF.

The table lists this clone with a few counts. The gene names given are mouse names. CDR3: CASSFPRRVTEVFF. The covered CDR3 bases are TGTGCAAGCAGCTTCCCCCGCAGGGTCACAGAAGTCTTC. This chain uses TRBV16 with TRBJ1-1, with a possible D match to TRBD1 (5 bases). The CDR3 is cut off 1 residue early in the read; its end comes from the germline J gene. The CDR3 spans 14 residues. The V end was cut by 3 bases, the J end by 4 bases, with 12 bases between. Looked up from germline, CDR1 is SGHSA and CDR2 is FRNQAP.

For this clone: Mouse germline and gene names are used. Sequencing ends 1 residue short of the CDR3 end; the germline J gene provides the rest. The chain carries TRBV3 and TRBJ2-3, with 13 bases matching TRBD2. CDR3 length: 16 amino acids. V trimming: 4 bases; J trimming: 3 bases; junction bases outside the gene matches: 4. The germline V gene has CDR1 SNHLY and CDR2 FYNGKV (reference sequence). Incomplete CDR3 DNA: TGTGCCAGCAGCTCCGGACTGGGGGGGCGCGCAGAAACGCTGTAT. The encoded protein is CASSSGLGGRAETLY. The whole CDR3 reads CASSSGLGGRAETLYF.

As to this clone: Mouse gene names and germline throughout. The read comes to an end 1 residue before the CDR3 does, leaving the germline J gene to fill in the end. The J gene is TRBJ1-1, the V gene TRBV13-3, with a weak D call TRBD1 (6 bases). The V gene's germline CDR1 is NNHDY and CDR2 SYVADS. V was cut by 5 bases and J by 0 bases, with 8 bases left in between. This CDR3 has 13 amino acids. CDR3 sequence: CASRGQTNTEVFF. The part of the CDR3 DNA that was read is TGTGCCAGCAGAGGACAGACAAACACAGAAGTCTTC.

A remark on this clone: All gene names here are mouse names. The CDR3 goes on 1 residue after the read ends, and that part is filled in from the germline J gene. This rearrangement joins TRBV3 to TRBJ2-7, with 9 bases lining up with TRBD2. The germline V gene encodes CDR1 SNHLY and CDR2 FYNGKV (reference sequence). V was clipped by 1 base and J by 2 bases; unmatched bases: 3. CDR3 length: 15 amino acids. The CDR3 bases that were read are TGTGCCAGCAGCTTAGTTCTGGGGGGGACCTATGAACAGTAC. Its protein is CASSLVLGGTYEQY. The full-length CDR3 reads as CASSLVLGGTYEQYF.

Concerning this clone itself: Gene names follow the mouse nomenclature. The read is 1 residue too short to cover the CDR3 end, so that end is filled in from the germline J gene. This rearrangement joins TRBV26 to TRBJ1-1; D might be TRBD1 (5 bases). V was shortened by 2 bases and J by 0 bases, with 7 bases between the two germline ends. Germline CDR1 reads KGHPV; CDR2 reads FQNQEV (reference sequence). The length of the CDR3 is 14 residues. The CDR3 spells CASSLQTANTEVFF. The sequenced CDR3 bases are TGTGCCAGCAGTCTGCAGACAGCAAACACAGAAGTCTTC. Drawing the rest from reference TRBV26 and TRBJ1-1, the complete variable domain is NSKVIQTPRYLVKGQGQKAKMRCIPEKGHPVVFWYQQNKNNEFKFLINFQNQEVLQQIDMTEKRFSAECPSNSPCSLEIQSSEAGDSALYLCASSLQTANTEVFFGKGTRLTVV.

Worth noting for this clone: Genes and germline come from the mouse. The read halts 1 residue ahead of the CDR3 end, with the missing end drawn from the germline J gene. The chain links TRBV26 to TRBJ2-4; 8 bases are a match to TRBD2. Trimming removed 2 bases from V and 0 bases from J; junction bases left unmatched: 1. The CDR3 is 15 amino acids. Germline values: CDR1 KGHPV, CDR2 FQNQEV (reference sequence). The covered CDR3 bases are TGTGCCAGCAGTCTGACTGGGGGTAGTCAAAACACCTTGTAC. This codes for CASSLTGGSQNTLY. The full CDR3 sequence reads CASSLTGGSQNTLYF.

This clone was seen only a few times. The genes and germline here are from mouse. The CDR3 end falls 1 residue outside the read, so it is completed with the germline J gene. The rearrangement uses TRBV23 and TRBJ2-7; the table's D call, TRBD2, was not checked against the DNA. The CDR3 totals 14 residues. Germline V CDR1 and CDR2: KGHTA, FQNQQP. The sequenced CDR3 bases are TGCTCCAGCAGTCAAACTGGGGCCTCCTATGAACAGTAC. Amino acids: CSSSQTGASYEQY. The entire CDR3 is CSSSQTGASYEQYF.

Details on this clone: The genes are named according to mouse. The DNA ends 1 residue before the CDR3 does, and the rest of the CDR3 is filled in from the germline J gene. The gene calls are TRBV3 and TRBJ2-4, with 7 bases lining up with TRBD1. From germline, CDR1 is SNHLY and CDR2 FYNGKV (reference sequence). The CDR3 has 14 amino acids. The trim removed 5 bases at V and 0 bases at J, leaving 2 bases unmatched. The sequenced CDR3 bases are TGTGCCAGCAGCCCGACAGGGAGTCAAAACACCTTGTAC. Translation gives CASSPTGSQNTLY. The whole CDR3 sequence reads CASSPTGSQNTLYF. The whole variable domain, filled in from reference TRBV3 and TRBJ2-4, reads GPKVLQIPSHQIIDMGQMVTLNCDPVSNHLYFYWYKQILGQQMEFLVNFYNGKVMEKSKLFKDQFSVERPDGSYFTLKIQPTALEDSAVYFCASSPTGSQNTLYFGAGTRLSVL.

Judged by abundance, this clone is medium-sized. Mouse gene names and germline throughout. The CDR3 loop reads CASSLAGGSYEQYF. The sequenced CDR3 bases are TGTGCCAGCAGTCTGGCTGGGGGGAGTTATGAACAGTAC. The J gene is TRBJ2-7, the V gene TRBV26, with 8 bases lining up with TRBD2. From the germline J gene comes the end of the CDR3, since the read stops 1 residue before it. Unmatched junction bases numbered 4, after V lost 2 bases and J lost 4 bases. The CDR3 is 14 residues long. Germline loops: CDR1 KGHPV, CDR2 FQNQEV (reference sequence).

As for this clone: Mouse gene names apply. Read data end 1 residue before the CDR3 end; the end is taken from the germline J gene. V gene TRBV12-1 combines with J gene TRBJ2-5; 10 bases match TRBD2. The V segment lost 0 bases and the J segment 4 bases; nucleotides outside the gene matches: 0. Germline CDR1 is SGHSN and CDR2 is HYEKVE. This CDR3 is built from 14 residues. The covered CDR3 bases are TGTGCCAGCTCTCTCGGACTGGGGGAAGACACCCAGTAC. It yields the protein CASSLGLGEDTQY. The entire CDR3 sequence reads CASSLGLGEDTQYF.

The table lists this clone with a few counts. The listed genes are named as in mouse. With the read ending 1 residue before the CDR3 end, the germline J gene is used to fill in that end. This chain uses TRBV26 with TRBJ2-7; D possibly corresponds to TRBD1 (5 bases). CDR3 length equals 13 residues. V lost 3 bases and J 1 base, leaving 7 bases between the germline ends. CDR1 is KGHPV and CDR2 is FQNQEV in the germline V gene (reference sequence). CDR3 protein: CASSLTGSYEQYF. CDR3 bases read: TGTGCCAGCAGTCTTACAGGTTCCTATGAACAGTAC.